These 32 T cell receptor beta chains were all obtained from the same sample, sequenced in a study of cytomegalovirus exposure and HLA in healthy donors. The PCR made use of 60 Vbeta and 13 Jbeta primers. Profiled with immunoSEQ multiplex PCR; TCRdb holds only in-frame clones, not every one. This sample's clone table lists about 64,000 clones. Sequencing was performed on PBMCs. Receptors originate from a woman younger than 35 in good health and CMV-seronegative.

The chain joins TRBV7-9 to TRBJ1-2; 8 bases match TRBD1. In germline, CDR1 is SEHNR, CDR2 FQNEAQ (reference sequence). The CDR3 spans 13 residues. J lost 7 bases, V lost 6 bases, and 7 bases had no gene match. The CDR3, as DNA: TGTGCCAGCAGTCTTTCAACAGGGGGTGGCTACACCTTC. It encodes CASSLSTGGGYTF.

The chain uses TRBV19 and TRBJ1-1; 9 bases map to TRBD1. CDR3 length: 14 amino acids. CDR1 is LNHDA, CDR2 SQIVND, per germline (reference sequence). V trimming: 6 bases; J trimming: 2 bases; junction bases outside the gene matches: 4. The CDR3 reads CASRSGQGNTEAFF. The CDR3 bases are TGTGCCAGTAGGTCGGGACAGGGTAACACTGAAGCTTTCTTT.

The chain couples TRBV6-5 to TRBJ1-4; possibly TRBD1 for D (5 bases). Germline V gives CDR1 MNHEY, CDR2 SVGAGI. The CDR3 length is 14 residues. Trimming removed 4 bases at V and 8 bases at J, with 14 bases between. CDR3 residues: CASSLDTGGEKLFF. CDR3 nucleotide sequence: TGTGCCAGCAGTTTGGACACCGGGGGAGAAAAACTGTTTTTT.

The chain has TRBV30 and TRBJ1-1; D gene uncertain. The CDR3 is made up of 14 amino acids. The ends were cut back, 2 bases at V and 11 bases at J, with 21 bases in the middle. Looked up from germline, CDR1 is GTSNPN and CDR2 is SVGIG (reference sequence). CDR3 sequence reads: CAWSHGREDLRAFF. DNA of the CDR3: TGTGCCTGGAGTCACGGCCGGGAAGATCTTCGGGCTTTCTTT.

In nucleotides, the CDR3 is TGTGCCAGCAGCTTGAACAGAGGGGGCTACACCTTC. Protein sequence: CASSLNRGGYTF. The chain is built from TRBV5-4 and TRBJ1-2; D is unclear. V lost 1 base to trimming and J lost 8 bases, with 9 bases between them. In germline, CDR1 is SGHNT, CDR2 YYREEE (reference sequence). This CDR3 comprises 12 residues.

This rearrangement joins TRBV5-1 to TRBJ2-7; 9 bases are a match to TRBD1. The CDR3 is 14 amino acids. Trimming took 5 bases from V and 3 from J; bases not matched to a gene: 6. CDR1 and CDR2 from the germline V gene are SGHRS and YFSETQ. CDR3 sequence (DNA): TGCGCCAGCAGGGAGGCGACAGGGGGCTACGAGCAGTACTTC. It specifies CASREATGGYEQYF. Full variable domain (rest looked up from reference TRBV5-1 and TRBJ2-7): KAGVTQTPRYLIKTRGQQVTLSCSPISGHRSVSWYQQTPGQGLQFLFEYFSETQRNKGNFPGRFSGRQFSNSRSEMNVSTLELGDSALYLCASREATGGYEQYFGPGTRLTVT.

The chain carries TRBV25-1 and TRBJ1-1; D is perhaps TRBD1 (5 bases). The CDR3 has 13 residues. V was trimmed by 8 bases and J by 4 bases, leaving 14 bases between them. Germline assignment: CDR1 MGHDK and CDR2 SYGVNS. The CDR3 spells CASLLGEGTEAFF. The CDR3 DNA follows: TGTGCCAGCTTATTGGGGGAGGGCACTGAAGCTTTCTTT.

CDR3 sequence: CASSVSGGSSYEQYF. As DNA, the CDR3 is TGTGCCAGCAGCGTTAGCGGGGGGAGCTCCTACGAGCAGTACTTC. The rearrangement uses TRBV9 and TRBJ2-7, with 10 positions matching TRBD2. This CDR3 contains 15 residues. Trimming removed 2 bases from V and 0 bases from J; junction bases left unmatched: 2. The germline V gene encodes CDR1 SGDLS and CDR2 YYNGEE.

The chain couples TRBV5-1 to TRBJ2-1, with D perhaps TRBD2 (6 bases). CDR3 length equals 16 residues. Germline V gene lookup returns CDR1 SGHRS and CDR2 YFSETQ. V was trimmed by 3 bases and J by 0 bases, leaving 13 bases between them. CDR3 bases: TGCGCCAGCAGCTGGGACTCTACCGGCTCCTACAATGAGCAGTTCTTC. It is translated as CASSWDSTGSYNEQFF.

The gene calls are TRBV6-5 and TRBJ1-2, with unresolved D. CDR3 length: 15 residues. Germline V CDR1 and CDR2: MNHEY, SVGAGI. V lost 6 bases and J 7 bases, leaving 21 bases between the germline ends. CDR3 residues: CASSDYRASGGGYTF. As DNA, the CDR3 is TGTGCCAGCAGCGACTACCGGGCTTCAGGAGGTGGCTACACCTTC.

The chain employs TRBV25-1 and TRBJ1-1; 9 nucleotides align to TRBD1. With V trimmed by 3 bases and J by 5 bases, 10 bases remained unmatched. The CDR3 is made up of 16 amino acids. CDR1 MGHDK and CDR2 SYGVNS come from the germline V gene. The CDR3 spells CASSDLQDRGGTEAFF. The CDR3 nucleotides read TGTGCCAGCAGTGATCTTCAGGACAGGGGAGGGACTGAAGCTTTCTTT.

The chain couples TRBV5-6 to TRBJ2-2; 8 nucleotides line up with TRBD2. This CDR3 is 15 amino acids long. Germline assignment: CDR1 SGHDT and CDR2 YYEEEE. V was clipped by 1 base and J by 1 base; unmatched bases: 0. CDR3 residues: CASSLSGGNTGELFF. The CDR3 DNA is TGTGCCAGCAGCTTGAGCGGGGGGAACACCGGGGAGCTGTTTTTT.

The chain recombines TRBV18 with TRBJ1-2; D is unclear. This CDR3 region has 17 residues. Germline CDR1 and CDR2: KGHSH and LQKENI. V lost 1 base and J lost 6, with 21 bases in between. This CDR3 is CASSPRMAGTRSDGYTF. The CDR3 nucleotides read TGTGCCAGCTCACCACGTATGGCGGGAACGAGGTCCGATGGCTACACCTTC. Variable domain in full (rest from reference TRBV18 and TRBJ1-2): NAGVMQNPRHLVRRRGQEARLRCSPMKGHSHVYWYRQLPEEGLKFMVYLQKENIIDESGMPKERFSAEFPKEGPSILRIQQVVRGDSAAYFCASSPRMAGTRSDGYTFGSGTRLTVV.

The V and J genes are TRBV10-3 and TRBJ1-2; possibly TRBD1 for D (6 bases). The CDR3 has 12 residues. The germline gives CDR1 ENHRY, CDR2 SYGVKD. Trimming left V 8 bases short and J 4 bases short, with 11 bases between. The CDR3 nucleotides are TGTGCCATCCAAACAGGGACCTATGGCTACACCTTC. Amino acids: CAIQTGTYGYTF.

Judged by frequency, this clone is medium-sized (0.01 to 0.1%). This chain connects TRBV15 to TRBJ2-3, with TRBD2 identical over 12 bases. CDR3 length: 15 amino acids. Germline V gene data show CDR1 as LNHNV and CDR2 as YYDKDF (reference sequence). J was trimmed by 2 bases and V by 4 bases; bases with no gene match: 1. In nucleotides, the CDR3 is TGTGCCACCAGCACTAGCGGGGGGGCCACAGATACGCAGTATTTT. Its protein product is CATSTSGGATDTQYF.

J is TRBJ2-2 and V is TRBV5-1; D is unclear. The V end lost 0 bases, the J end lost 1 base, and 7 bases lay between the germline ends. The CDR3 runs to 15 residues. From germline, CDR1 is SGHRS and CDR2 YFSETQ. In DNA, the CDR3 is TGCGCCAGCAGCTTGGTTGCAGGGAACACCGGGGAGCTGTTTTTT. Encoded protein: CASSLVAGNTGELFF.

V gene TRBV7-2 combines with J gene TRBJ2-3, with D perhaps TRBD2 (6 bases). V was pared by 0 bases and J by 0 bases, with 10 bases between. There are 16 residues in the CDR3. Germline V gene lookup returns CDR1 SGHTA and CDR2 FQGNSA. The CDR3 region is CASSLAGRGSTDTQYF. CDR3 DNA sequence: TGTGCCAGCAGCTTAGCTGGTCGGGGGAGCACAGATACGCAGTATTTT.

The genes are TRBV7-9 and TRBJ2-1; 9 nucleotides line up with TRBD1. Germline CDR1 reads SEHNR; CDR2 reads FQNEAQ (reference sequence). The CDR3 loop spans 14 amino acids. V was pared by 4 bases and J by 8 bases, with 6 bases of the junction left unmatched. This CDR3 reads CASSSPDRGDEQFF. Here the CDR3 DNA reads TGTGCCAGCAGCTCCCCTGACAGGGGGGATGAGCAGTTCTTC.

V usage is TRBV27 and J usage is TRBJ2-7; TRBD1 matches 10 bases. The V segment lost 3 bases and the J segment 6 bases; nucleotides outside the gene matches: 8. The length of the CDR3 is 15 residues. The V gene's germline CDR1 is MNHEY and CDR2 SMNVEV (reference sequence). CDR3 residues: CASSFRDRGPLEQYF. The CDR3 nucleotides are TGTGCCAGCAGTTTCCGGGACAGGGGACCCCTCGAGCAGTACTTC.

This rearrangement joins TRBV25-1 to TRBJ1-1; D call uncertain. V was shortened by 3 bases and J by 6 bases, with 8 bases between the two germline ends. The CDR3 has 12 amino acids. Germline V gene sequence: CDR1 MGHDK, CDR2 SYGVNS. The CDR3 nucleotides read TGTGCCAGCAGTGACAGGTACTCTGAAGCTTTCTTT. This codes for CASSDRYSEAFF.

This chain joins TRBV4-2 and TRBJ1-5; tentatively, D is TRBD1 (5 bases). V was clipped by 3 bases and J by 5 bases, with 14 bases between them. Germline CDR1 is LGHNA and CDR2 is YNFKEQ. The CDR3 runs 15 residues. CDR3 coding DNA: TGTGCCAGCAGCCAGGAGGGCTGGGACGATCAGCCCCAGCATTTT. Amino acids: CASSQEGWDDQPQHF.

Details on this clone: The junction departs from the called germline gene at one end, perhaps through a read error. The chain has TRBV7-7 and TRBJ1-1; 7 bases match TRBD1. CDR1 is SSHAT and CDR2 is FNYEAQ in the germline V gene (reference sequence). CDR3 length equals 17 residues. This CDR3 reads CASSLGSGDRAATEAFF. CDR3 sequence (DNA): TGTGCTAGCAGCTTAGGAAGTGGTGACAGGGCGGCCACTGAAGCTTTCTTT.

CDR3 amino acids: CASSTLAGDYNEQFF. DNA of the CDR3: TGTGCCAGTAGTACACTAGCGGGGGACTACAATGAGCAGTTCTTC. J is TRBJ2-1 and V is TRBV19; 11 nucleotides line up with TRBD2. Trimming at V came to 4 bases and at J to 3 bases, leaving 2 bases not matched to a gene. The length of the CDR3 is 15 residues. Germline V gene lookup returns CDR1 LNHDA and CDR2 SQIVND (reference sequence).

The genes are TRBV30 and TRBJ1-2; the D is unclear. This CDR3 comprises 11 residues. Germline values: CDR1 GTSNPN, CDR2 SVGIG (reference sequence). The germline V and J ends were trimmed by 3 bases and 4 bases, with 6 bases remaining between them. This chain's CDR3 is CAWREAYGYTF. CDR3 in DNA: TGTGCCTGGAGAGAGGCCTATGGCTACACCTTC.

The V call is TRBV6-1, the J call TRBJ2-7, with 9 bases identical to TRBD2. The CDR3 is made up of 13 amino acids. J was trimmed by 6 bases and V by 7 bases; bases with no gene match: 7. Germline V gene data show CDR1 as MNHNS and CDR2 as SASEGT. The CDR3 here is CASNRGRETEQYF. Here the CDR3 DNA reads TGTGCCAGCAATCGCGGGAGGGAAACCGAGCAGTACTTC.

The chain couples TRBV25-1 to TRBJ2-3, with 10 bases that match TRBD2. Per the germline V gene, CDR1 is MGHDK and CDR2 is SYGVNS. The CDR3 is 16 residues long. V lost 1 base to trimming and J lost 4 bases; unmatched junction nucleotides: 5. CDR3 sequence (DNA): TGTGCCAGCAGTGAATCCAGCGGGGGGGACGCAGATACGCAGTATTTT. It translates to CASSESSGGDADTQYF.

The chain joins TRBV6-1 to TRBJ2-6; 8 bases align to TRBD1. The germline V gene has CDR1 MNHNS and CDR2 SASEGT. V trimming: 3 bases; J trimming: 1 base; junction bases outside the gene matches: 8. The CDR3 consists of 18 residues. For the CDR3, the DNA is TGTGCCAGCAGTGATGTTGCAGGGGGCGGGTCTGGGGCCAACGTCCTGACTTTC. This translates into CASSDVAGGGSGANVLTF.

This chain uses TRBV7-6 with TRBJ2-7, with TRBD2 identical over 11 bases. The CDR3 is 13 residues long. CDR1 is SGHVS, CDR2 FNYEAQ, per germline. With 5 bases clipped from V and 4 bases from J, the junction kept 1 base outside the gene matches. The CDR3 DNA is TGTGCCAGCAGCCGACTAGCGGGGTACGAGCAGTACTTC. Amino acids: CASSRLAGYEQYF.

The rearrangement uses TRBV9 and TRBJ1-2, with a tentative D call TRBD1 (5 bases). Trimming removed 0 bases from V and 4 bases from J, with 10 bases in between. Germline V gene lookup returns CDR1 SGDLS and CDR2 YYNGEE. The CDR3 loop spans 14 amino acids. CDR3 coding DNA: TGTGCCAGCAGCGTAGATGGGGACTTCTATGGCTACACCTTC. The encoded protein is CASSVDGDFYGYTF. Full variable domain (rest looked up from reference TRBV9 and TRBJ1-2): DSGVTQTPKHLITATGQRVTLRCSPRSGDLSVYWYQQSLDQGLQFLIQYYNGEERAKGNILERFSAQQFPDLHSELNLSSLELGDSALYFCASSVDGDFYGYTFGSGTRLTVV.

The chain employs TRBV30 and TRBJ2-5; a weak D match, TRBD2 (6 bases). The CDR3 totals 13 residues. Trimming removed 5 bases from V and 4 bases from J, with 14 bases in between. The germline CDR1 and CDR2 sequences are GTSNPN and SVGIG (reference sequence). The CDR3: CAWGRTLGETQYF. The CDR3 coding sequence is TGTGCCTGGGGGAGGACGCTGGGAGAGACCCAGTACTTC.

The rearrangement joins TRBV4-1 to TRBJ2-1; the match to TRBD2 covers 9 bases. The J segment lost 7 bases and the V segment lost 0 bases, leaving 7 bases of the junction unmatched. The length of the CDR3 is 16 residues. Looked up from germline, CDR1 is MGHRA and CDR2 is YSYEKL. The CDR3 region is CASSQEWSGGPNEQFF. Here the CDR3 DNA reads TGCGCCAGCAGCCAAGAATGGAGCGGGGGGCCAAATGAGCAGTTCTTC.

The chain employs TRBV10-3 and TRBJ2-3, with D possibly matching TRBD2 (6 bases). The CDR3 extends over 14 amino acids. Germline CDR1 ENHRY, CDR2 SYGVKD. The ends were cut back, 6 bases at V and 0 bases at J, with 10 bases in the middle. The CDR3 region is CAISRDSSTDTQYF. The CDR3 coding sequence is TGTGCCATCAGCCGGGACTCCAGCACAGATACGCAGTATTTT.